What follows are 28 T cell receptor beta chains derived from one specimen sequenced in a study of blood T cells in healthy people across ages. Next came a second PCR, run for about 6 to 12 cycles, which used a sample-barcoded 5' primer along with a J-beta primer mix. TCRdb ran MiXCR on the 5' RACE reads and lists one entry per CDR3 protein. The data show around 800,000 distinct CDR3 sequences, roughly 44% seen once. The specimen sequenced was blood. The receptors shown here come from a man in his 60s in good health.

The chain uses TRBV9 and TRBJ2-3; D remains unclear. The CDR3 is 13 amino acids. From germline, CDR1 is SGDLS and CDR2 YYNGEE. Deletions cut 4 bases from V and 10 bases from J, with 16 bases between. CDR3 DNA: TGTGCCAGCAGCCAGGACCTTAGTTCCCCGCAGTATTTT. Its translation: CASSQDLSSPQYF.

The V call is TRBV7-3, the J call TRBJ2-5, with 11 bases identical to TRBD2. This CDR3 contains 15 residues. Losses at the gene ends were 4 bases for V and 3 bases for J; bases not matched to a gene: 4. Germline V gene lookup returns CDR1 SGHTA and CDR2 FQGTGA. CDR3 sequence: CASSSSTSGKETQYF. In nucleotides, the CDR3 is TGTGCCAGCAGCTCCTCGACTAGCGGGAAAGAGACCCAGTACTTC. Full variable domain (missing parts from reference TRBV7-3 and TRBJ2-5): GAGVSQTPSNKVTEKGKYVELRCDPISGHTALYWYRQSLGQGPEFLIYFQGTGAADDSGLPNDRFFAVRPEGSVSTLKIQRTERGDSAVYLCASSSSTSGKETQYFGPGTRLLVL.

This chain connects TRBV19 to TRBJ2-7; a possible D gene is TRBD1 (6 bases). There are 15 residues in the CDR3. The V and J ends lost 2 bases and 2 bases respectively, with 13 bases between them. Germline V gene lookup returns CDR1 LNHDA and CDR2 SQIVND (reference sequence). CDR3 in amino acids: CASSINTGHAYEQYF. In DNA form, the CDR3 reads TGTGCCAGTAGTATAAATACAGGGCATGCCTACGAGCAGTACTTC.

This clonotype came up a few times. The rearrangement joins TRBV5-1 to TRBJ2-1, with a weak D call TRBD1 (5 bases). The germline gives CDR1 SGHRS, CDR2 YFSETQ. The CDR3 length is 15 residues. Trimming removed 2 bases from V and 0 bases from J, with 9 bases in between. This CDR3 reads CASSFTGYSYNEQFF. CDR3 DNA: TGCGCCAGCAGCTTCACAGGCTACTCCTACAATGAGCAGTTCTTC.

V is TRBV20-1 and J is TRBJ1-2, with D hard to call. Germline V gives CDR1 DFQATT, CDR2 SNEGSKA (reference sequence). The length of the CDR3 is 12 residues. Trimming removed 3 bases at V and 8 bases at J, with 13 bases between. CDR3 loop: CSARDHLVGYTF. The CDR3 DNA is TGCAGTGCTAGGGACCATTTGGTCGGCTACACCTTC.

There are a few counts of this clonotype. The V and J genes are TRBV7-9 and TRBJ2-7, with 10 positions matching TRBD2. This CDR3 comprises 13 residues. Germline-derived CDR1 and CDR2 are SEHNR and FQNEAQ (reference sequence). V gave up 11 bases and J gave up 1 base; unmatched junction bases: 5. CDR3 amino acids: CAVEAGGSYEQYF. The CDR3 DNA is TGTGCCGTTGAAGCGGGGGGGTCCTACGAGCAGTACTTC.

The chain has TRBV20-1 and TRBJ2-5, with 8 bases identical to TRBD1. The assigned J gene may be wrong: the sequence end matches TRBJ2-7 better. The CDR3 covers 13 residues. Germline loops: CDR1 DFQATT, CDR2 SNEGSKA (reference sequence). The DNA of the CDR3 is TGCAGTGCTGAACCCGGGACAGGCAGCGAGCAGTACTTC. Residues: CSAEPGTGSEQYF.

V is TRBV20-1 and J is TRBJ1-6; TRBD1 is a possible D gene (5 bases). Germline V gives CDR1 DFQATT, CDR2 SNEGSKA (reference sequence). V lost 1 base, J lost 8 bases, and 15 bases lay in between. This CDR3 contains 15 residues. The CDR3 nucleotides are TGCAGTGCTAGAGGAGCAGGGATATTGGATTCACCCCTCCACTTT. It is translated as CSARGAGILDSPLHF.

In nucleotides, the CDR3 is TGTGCCAGCAGCCGGTCTGGGGATAGCTCCTACGAGCAGTACTTC. This sequence encodes CASSRSGDSSYEQYF. This chain uses TRBV13 with TRBJ2-7; D is undetermined. Germline-derived CDR1 and CDR2 are PRHDT and FYEKMQ (reference sequence). Trimming took off 5 bases at V and 0 bases at J, with 14 bases between the two ends. The CDR3 runs to 15 residues. The whole variable domain, remainder taken from reference TRBV13 and TRBJ2-7, is AAGVIQSPRHLIKEKRETATLKCYPIPRHDTVYWYQQGPGQDPQFLISFYEKMQSDKGSIPDRFSAQQFSDYHSELNMSSLELGDSALYFCASSRSGDSSYEQYFGPGTRLTVT.

The V gene is TRBV6-6, the J gene TRBJ2-1, with 11 bases that match TRBD1. Germline assignment: CDR1 MNHNY and CDR2 SVGAGI (reference sequence). This CDR3 has 15 residues. The V and J ends lost 1 base and 6 bases, in that order; junction bases with no gene match: 2. The CDR3 region is CASSYFGQGANEQFF. The CDR3 coding sequence is TGTGCCAGCAGTTACTTCGGACAGGGGGCCAATGAGCAGTTCTTC.

This chain connects TRBV29-1 to TRBJ2-5; 10 bases are shared with TRBD1. Germline V gene lookup returns CDR1 SQVTM and CDR2 ANQGSEA. The CDR3 loop spans 16 amino acids. The trim removed 5 bases at V and 11 bases at J, leaving 20 bases unmatched. For the CDR3, the DNA is TGCAGCGTTAGGGCGATGGGACAGGGGAGGTTGGGTGAGCAGTACTTC. Translating it yields CSVRAMGQGRLGEQYF.

The chain has TRBV7-2 and TRBJ1-3; tentatively, D is TRBD1 (5 bases). The CDR3 consists of 18 residues. The V and J ends lost 2 bases and 4 bases respectively, with 21 bases between them. Per the germline V gene, CDR1 is SGHTA and CDR2 is FQGNSA. CDR3 residues: CASSLIGDGYSSGNTIYF. The DNA of the CDR3 is TGTGCCAGCAGCTTAATTGGGGACGGGTACAGCTCCGGAAACACCATATATTTT.

This clonotype has a handful of counts. The CDR3 coding sequence is TGTGCCAGCAGCTTAGGCGGGGTTCAGAATGAGCAGTTCTTC. Translated, it gives CASSLGGVQNEQFF. This rearrangement joins TRBV7-6 to TRBJ2-1, with D maybe TRBD2 (6 bases). The CDR3 is 14 residues long. Per germline, CDR1 SGHVS and CDR2 FNYEAQ. Deletions cut 1 base from V and 7 bases from J, with 11 bases between.

This chain joins TRBV4-3 and TRBJ2-1; 9 nucleotides agree with TRBD1. Germline values: CDR1 LGHNA, CDR2 YSLEER. Trimming at V came to 3 bases and at J to 5 bases, leaving 11 bases not matched to a gene. The CDR3 runs 17 residues. Here the CDR3 DNA reads TGCGCCAGCAGCCATGACTGGGGGACAGGGATTAACAATGAGCAGTTCTTC. Residues: CASSHDWGTGINNEQFF.

The V and J genes are TRBV20-1 and TRBJ2-1; D is unclear. The CDR3 has 11 amino acids. Deletions cut 8 bases from V and 3 bases from J, with 8 bases between. The germline gives CDR1 DFQATT, CDR2 SNEGSKA (reference sequence). CDR3 DNA: TGCAGTACCCAGTTCTACAATGAGCAGTTCTTC. Protein product: CSTQFYNEQFF.

The chain combines TRBV29-1 with TRBJ2-5; D possibly uses TRBD1 or TRBD2 (5 bases each). The CDR3 is 13 amino acids. The germline V gene encodes CDR1 SQVTM and CDR2 ANQGSEA. CDR3 DNA sequence: TGCAGGGGGAGACGAGAGGGGCAAGAGACCCAGTACTTC. Translation: CRGRREGQETQYF. The variable domain in full, completed from reference TRBV29-1 and TRBJ2-5, reads SAVISQKPSRDICQRGTSLTIQCQVDSQVTMMFWYRQQPGQSLTLIATANQGSEATYESGFVIDKFPISRPNLTFSTLTVSNMSPEDSSIYLCRGRREGQETQYFGPGTRLLVL.

The chain uses TRBV3-1 and TRBJ2-6, with D unresolved. V lost 1 base and J 0 bases, leaving 10 bases between the germline ends. The CDR3 sequence is 17 residues long. Germline loops: CDR1 LGHDT, CDR2 YNNKEL (reference sequence). Written as DNA, the CDR3 is TGTGCCAGCAGCCAAGTTACCCGATCCTCTGGGGCCAACGTCCTGACTTTC. It yields the protein CASSQVTRSSGANVLTF.

The V and J genes are TRBV7-8 and TRBJ2-7, with D tentatively TRBD2 (6 bases). Trimming removed 4 bases from V and 0 bases from J, with 13 bases in between. The CDR3 contains 15 residues. Germline-derived CDR1 and CDR2 are SGHVS and FQNEAQ. The DNA of the CDR3 is TGTGCCAGCAGCTCCGGGAGCCTCAGCTCCTACGAGCAGTACTTC. This codes for CASSSGSLSSYEQYF.

This clonotype showed up just a few times. This chain connects TRBV20-1 to TRBJ1-6; 11 bases align to TRBD1. The V gene's germline CDR1 is DFQATT and CDR2 SNEGSKA (reference sequence). V was clipped by 5 bases and J by 10 bases; unmatched bases: 4. The CDR3 spans 13 residues. CDR3 protein: CSAQGQGASPLHF. CDR3 DNA sequence: TGCAGTGCTCAAGGACAGGGGGCATCACCCCTCCACTTT.

This clonotype was found a few times. The chain recombines TRBV30 with TRBJ2-5; D gene uncertain. CDR1 and CDR2 (germline): GTSNPN, SVGIG (reference sequence). Trimming took 2 bases from V and 0 from J, leaving 7 bases between them. CDR3 length: 13 residues. DNA for the CDR3: TGTGCCTGGAGTAAGGTGTACCAAGAGACCCAGTACTTC. Amino acid sequence: CAWSKVYQETQYF.

In nucleotides, the CDR3 is TGTGCCAGCAGCAAAGTCCCCAGCGAGAAGATCGGGGGGGTCGCAGATACGCAGTATTTT. Amino acids: CASSKVPSEKIGGVADTQYF. The rearrangement joins TRBV21-1 to TRBJ2-3; the table assigns TRBD2, which was not confirmed against the DNA. TRBV21-1 is listed as a pseudogene. This CDR3 is built from 20 residues.

The J gene is TRBJ2-1, the V gene TRBV7-3; 7 bases align to TRBD1. Germline CDR1 SGHTA, CDR2 FQGTGA. CDR3 size: 15 residues. V lost 4 bases and J lost 3; bases outside the gene matches: 6. In DNA form, the CDR3 reads TGTGCCAGCAGCTCGACAGGGACCGACTACAATGAGCAGTTCTTC. Its protein is CASSSTGTDYNEQFF.

This chain joins TRBV20-1 and TRBJ2-1; TRBD2 aligns across 15 bases. Germline lookup yields CDR1 DFQATT and CDR2 SNEGSKA (reference sequence). The CDR3 contains 16 residues. The trim removed 5 bases at V and 8 bases at J, leaving 10 bases unmatched. The CDR3 DNA sequence: TGCAGTGCTCGGACTAGCGGGAGGGCCAGGGGGGATGAGCAGTTCTTC. Translated: CSARTSGRARGDEQFF.

Only a few counts were recorded for this clonotype. The CDR3 protein is CASSLYMGASKNIQYF. Here the CDR3 DNA reads TGTGCCAGCAGCCTATATATGGGGGCTTCCAAAAACATTCAGTACTTC. V usage is TRBV14 and J usage is TRBJ2-4; tentative D call: TRBD1 (6 bases). This CDR3 region has 16 residues. The V and J ends lost 4 bases and 2 bases respectively, with 15 bases between them. The germline V gene has CDR1 SGHDN and CDR2 FVKESK.

This clonotype appeared a few times. V usage is TRBV6-5 and J usage is TRBJ1-2; 7 bases map to TRBD1. CDR1 is MNHEY and CDR2 is SVGAGI in the germline V gene. This CDR3 is built from 13 residues. The V segment lost 4 bases and the J segment 4 bases; nucleotides outside the gene matches: 3. CDR3 region: CASSSRQGYGYTF. The CDR3 nucleotides read TGTGCCAGCAGTTCACGACAGGGCTATGGCTACACCTTC.

The rearrangement joins TRBV27 to TRBJ2-3, with 11 nucleotides matching TRBD2. V was clipped by 2 bases and J by 2 bases; unmatched bases: 9. The germline V gene has CDR1 MNHEY and CDR2 SMNVEV (reference sequence). The CDR3 spans 18 residues. The CDR3 spells CASSLLSPSGGITDTQYF. Written as DNA, the CDR3 is TGTGCCAGCAGTTTACTCTCCCCTAGCGGGGGGATCACAGATACGCAGTATTTT.

The chain couples TRBV20-1 to TRBJ2-4, with D possibly called TRBD1 or TRBD2 (7 bases each). The germline V gene encodes CDR1 DFQATT and CDR2 SNEGSKA (reference sequence). V was pared by 3 bases and J by 2 bases, with 20 bases between. The CDR3 spans 17 residues. The CDR3 loop reads CSASEGGGPITKNIQYF. For the CDR3, the DNA is TGCAGTGCTAGTGAGGGAGGGGGCCCAATAACCAAAAACATTCAGTACTTC.

This clonotype occurred a few times. This chain connects TRBV4-3 to TRBJ2-1; 10 positions match TRBD2. The CDR3 runs to 16 residues. Germline V gene lookup returns CDR1 LGHNA and CDR2 YSLEER. J lost 2 bases, V lost 2 bases, and 3 bases had no gene match. The CDR3 DNA is TGCGCCAGCAGCCAATCTAGCGGGGGCGCCTACAATGAGCAGTTCTTC. It yields the protein CASSQSSGGAYNEQFF.